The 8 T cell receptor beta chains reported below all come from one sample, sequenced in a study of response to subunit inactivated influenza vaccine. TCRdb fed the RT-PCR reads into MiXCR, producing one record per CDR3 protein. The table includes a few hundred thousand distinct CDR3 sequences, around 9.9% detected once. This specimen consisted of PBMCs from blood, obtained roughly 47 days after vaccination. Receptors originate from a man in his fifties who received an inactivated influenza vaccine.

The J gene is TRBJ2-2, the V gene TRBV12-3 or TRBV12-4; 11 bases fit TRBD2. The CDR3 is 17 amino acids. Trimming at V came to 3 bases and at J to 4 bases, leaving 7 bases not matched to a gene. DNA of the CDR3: TGTGCCAGCAGTTTCCCTCGACTAGCGGGAATCACCGGGGAGCTGTTTTTT. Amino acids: CASSFPRLAGITGELFF.

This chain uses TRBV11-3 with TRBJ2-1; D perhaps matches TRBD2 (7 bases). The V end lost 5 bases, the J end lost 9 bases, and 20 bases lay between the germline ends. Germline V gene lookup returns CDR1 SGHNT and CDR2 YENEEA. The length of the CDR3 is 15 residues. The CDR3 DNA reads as TGTGCCAGCAGCCTCGCCGGGGGGCGACAAGGTGAGCAGTTCTTC. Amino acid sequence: CASSLAGGRQGEQFF.

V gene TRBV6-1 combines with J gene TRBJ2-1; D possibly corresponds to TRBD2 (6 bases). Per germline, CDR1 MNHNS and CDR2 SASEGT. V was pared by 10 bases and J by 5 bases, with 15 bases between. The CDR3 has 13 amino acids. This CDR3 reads CATSAGRHNEQFF. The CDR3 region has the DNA TGTGCCACCTCGGCGGGGCGGCACAATGAGCAGTTCTTC.

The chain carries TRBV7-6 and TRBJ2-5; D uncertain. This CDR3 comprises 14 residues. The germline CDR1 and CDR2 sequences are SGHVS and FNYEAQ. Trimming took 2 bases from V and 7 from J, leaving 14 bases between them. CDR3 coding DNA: TGTGCCAGCAGCTTAAATGCTGCGGTGGTGACCCAGTACTTC. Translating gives CASSLNAAVVTQYF.

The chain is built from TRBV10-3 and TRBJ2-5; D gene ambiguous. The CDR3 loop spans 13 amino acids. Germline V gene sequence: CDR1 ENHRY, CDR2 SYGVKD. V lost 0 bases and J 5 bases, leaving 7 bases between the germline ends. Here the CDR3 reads CAISESGIETQYF. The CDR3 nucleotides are TGTGCCATCAGTGAGTCAGGAATTGAGACCCAGTACTTC.

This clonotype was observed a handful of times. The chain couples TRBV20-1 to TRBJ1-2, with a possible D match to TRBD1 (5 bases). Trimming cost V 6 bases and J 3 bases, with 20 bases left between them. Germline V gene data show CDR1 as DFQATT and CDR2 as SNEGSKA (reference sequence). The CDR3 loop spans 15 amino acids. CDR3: CSAAISGSNYYGYTF. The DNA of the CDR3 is TGCAGTGCCGCAATCTCAGGGTCAAACTACTATGGCTACACCTTC.

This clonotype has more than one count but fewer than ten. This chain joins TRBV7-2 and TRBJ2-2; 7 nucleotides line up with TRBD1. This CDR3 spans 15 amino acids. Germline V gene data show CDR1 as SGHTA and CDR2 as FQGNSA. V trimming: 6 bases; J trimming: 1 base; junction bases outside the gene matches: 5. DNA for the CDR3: TGTGCCAGCAGACAGGGGTCGGGGAACACCGGGGAGCTGTTTTTT. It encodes CASRQGSGNTGELFF.

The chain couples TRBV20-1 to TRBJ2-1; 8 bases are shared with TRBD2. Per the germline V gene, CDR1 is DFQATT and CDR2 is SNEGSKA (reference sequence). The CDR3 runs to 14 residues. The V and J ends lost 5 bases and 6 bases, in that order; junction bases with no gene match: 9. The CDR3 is CSARGQREFNEQFF. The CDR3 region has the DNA TGCAGTGCTCGGGGCCAGCGGGAGTTCAATGAGCAGTTCTTC.